Given below is one T cell receptor (beta chain) in context. Antigen unknown. Time point meaning: patch test 1, 2 weeks after DPC sensitization. Treatment defined: therapeutic diphenylcyclopropenone sensitization with weekly scalp DPC. The CDR3 is 15 residues long. Germline CDR1 and CDR2: ENHRY and SYGVKD. V lost 9 bases and J lost 2; bases outside the gene matches: 9. These data belong to a study of human T cells and chemical hapten exposure. Points from the study as a whole: DPC sensitization did not alter TCRs above 1 in 1000 frequency.

TCRdb called the RACE reads again in MiXCR, with one record for every CDR3 protein. The sample yields under 450,000 distinct CDR3 sequences, more than 4.5% seen once. The source was whole blood, collected in connection with sensitization to the hapten diphenylcyclopropenone (DPC). This sequence was found in a woman aged 50 to 65 with alopecia areata. Some clones in this sample may be carry-over from other donors' samples. The chain links TRBV10-3 to TRBJ2-2, with 7 nucleotides matching TRBD2. The CDR3 reads CAIQTGDYNTGELFF. In DNA, the CDR3 is TGTGCCATTCAAACCGGGGACTACAACACCGGGGAGCTGTTTTTT.